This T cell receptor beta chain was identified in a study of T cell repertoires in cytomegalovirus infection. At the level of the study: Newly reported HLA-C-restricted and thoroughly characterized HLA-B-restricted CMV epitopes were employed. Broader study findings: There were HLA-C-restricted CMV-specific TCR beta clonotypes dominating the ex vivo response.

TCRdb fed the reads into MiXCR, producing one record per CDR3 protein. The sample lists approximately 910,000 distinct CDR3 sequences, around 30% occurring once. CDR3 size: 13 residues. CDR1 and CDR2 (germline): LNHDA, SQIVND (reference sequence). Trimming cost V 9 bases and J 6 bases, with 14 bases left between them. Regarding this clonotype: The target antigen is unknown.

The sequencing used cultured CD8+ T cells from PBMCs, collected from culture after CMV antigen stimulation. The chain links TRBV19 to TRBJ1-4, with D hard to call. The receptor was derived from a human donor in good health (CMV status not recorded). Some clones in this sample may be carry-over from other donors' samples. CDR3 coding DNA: TGTGCCAGGAGTGGAGTATCTCATGAAAAACTGTTTTTT. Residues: CARSGVSHEKLFF.